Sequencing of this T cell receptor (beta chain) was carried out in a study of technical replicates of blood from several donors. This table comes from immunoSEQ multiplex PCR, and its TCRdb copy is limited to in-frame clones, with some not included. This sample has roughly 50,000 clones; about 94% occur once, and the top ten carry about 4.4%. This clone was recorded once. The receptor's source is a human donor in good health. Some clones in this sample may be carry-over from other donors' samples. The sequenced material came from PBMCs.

CDR3 in DNA: TGTGCCAGCAGTTTTCATAAAAATCAGGGGCTATCTGGGGCCAACGTCCTGACTTTC. Amino acids: CASSFHKNQGLSGANVLTF. V is TRBV2 and J is TRBJ2-6, with TRBD1 as a possible D gene (6 bases). V gave up 5 bases and J gave up 1 base, with 21 bases separating them. Germline loops: CDR1 SNHLY, CDR2 FYNNEI. There are 19 residues in the CDR3.